Below, 20 T cell receptor beta chains from the same sample are listed, as sequenced in a study of blood T cells in healthy people across ages. Using a J-beta primer mix together with a sample-barcoded 5' primer, a second PCR was run for roughly 7 to 11 cycles. TCRdb re-derived calls from the 5' RACE reads in MiXCR, one entry per CDR3 protein. The table includes 590,000 or so distinct CDR3 sequences, less than 35% detected once. The sequenced material came from blood. All receptors derive from an elderly woman in good health.

This clonotype was observed a few times. The chain combines TRBV18 with TRBJ1-1; D not certain. CDR3 length equals 15 residues. Germline CDR1 KGHSH, CDR2 LQKENI. The ends were cut back, 5 bases at V and 0 bases at J, with 13 bases in the middle. Here the CDR3 DNA reads TGTGCCAGCTCATCCACCGCAGTCATGAACACTGAAGCTTTCTTT. This gives the protein CASSSTAVMNTEAFF.

The chain is built from TRBV5-1 and TRBJ1-5, with unresolved D. Germline V gene sequence: CDR1 SGHRS, CDR2 YFSETQ. The CDR3 sequence is 17 residues long. V gave up 0 bases and J gave up 5 bases, with 18 bases separating them. The CDR3 loop reads CASSLDAAGSLDQPQHF. DNA for the CDR3: TGCGCCAGCAGCTTGGACGCGGCGGGGTCGTTAGATCAGCCCCAGCATTTT.

This chain joins TRBV30 and TRBJ2-7, with TRBD1 matching over 7 bases. Germline CDR1 and CDR2: GTSNPN and SVGIG (reference sequence). The CDR3 contains 15 residues. With V trimmed by 1 base and J by 3 bases, 9 bases remained unmatched. The CDR3 region is CAWSGTGTAFYEQYF. The CDR3 DNA reads TGTGCCTGGAGTGGGACCGGGACAGCCTTCTACGAGCAGTACTTC.

The chain has TRBV4-2 and TRBJ2-7; TRBD1 is a possible D gene (5 bases). The CDR3 extends over 16 amino acids. Germline-derived CDR1 and CDR2 are LGHNA and YNFKEQ. V was shortened by 1 base and J by 0 bases, with 13 bases between the two germline ends. The CDR3 DNA reads as TGTGCCAGCAGCCAAGGAAGGACACTGAGCTCCTACGAGCAGTACTTC. It translates to CASSQGRTLSSYEQYF.

This chain joins TRBV9 and TRBJ2-5; a weak D match, TRBD2 (6 bases). The J call may not be correct, given that the DNA end is closer to TRBJ2-7. The germline V gene encodes CDR1 SGDLS and CDR2 YYNGEE. This CDR3 has 15 amino acids. The CDR3 DNA reads TGTGCCAGCAGCGTTGCCGGGACTGGAAATTACGAGCAGTACTTC. It encodes CASSVAGTGNYEQYF.

The chain couples TRBV2 to TRBJ1-1; D not certain. Looked up from germline, CDR1 is SNHLY and CDR2 is FYNNEI. The CDR3 covers 14 residues. With 6 bases removed from V and 4 bases from J, the gap between germline ends came to 15 bases. CDR3 sequence reads: CASRVGRAGTEAFF. The CDR3 DNA sequence: TGTGCCAGCAGGGTGGGTCGGGCGGGCACTGAAGCTTTCTTT.

This clonotype has more than one count but fewer than ten. The chain recombines TRBV28 with TRBJ2-1, with 10 bases identical to TRBD2. Germline values: CDR1 MDHEN, CDR2 SYDVKM. The CDR3 has 13 residues. With 4 bases clipped from V and 8 bases from J, the junction kept 2 bases outside the gene matches. CDR3 sequence: CASSSLAGDEQFF. CDR3 coding DNA: TGTGCCAGCAGTTCGCTAGCGGGAGATGAGCAGTTCTTC. Variable domain in full (rest from reference TRBV28 and TRBJ2-1): DVKVTQSSRYLVKRTGEKVFLECVQDMDHENMFWYRQDPGLGLRLIYFSYDVKMKEKGDIPEGYSVSREKKERFSLILESASTNQTSMYLCASSSLAGDEQFFGPGTRLTVL.

A note on this clonotype: At one boundary the junction diverges from the germline segment, which might be a read error. The V call is TRBV6-5, the J call TRBJ1-2; D is perhaps TRBD1 (5 bases). Germline CDR1 is MNHEY and CDR2 is SVGAGI. The CDR3 runs 16 residues. Written as DNA, the CDR3 is TGTGCCAGCGGGACTGGGGCAGGCCAAGCTAACTATGACTACACCTTC. It is translated as CASGTGAGQANYDYTF.

Judged by abundance, this clonotype is medium-sized. The rearrangement joins TRBV20-1 to TRBJ2-5, with TRBD2 as a possible D gene (7 bases). Trimming took 3 bases from V and 7 from J, leaving 24 bases between them. Germline CDR1 and CDR2: DFQATT and SNEGSKA (reference sequence). This CDR3 is 16 amino acids long. CDR3 in DNA: TGCAGTGCTAGTGCTCGTGGGGGGGCATTGAGGGGGACCCAGTACTTC. It yields the protein CSASARGGALRGTQYF.

In DNA, the CDR3 is TGTGCCAGCAGTTCCCAGACAGGGGCTAAAAATCAGCCCCAGCATTTT. This translates into CASSSQTGAKNQPQHF. This rearrangement joins TRBV7-2 to TRBJ1-5; 8 nucleotides match TRBD1. After removal of 6 bases from V and 4 bases from J, the junction contained 11 bases not matched to a gene. This CDR3 contains 16 residues. Germline V lookup: CDR1 SGHTA, CDR2 FQGNSA.

The genes are TRBV7-2 and TRBJ2-3, with 8 bases fitting TRBD2. The V gene end was trimmed by 7 bases and the J gene end by 1 base; junction bases not matched to a gene: 10. Germline V CDR1 and CDR2: SGHTA, FQGNSA. The CDR3 is made up of 16 amino acids. CDR3 residues: CASTPGLAQRTDTQYF. CDR3 in DNA: TGTGCCAGCACCCCCGGACTAGCACAGCGCACAGATACGCAGTATTTT.

This clonotype was observed a few times. The chain recombines TRBV20-1 with TRBJ2-5; 8 bases fit TRBD1. This CDR3 is 18 amino acids long. Trimming cost V 0 bases and J 2 bases; bases outside gene matches: 14. Germline lookup yields CDR1 DFQATT and CDR2 SNEGSKA (reference sequence). Written as DNA, the CDR3 is TGCAGTGCTAGAGATAGCCGCAGGGGGCGCGGAGGACAAGAGACCCAGTACTTC. Protein sequence: CSARDSRRGRGGQETQYF.

The chain has TRBV12-3 or TRBV12-4 and TRBJ2-7; D possibly corresponds to TRBD2 (7 bases). The J call is in doubt because the DNA end fits TRBJ2-1 better. The CDR3 extends over 14 amino acids. In DNA form, the CDR3 reads TGTGCCAGCAGTTTTGAAGGGGGGGCAGGGGAGCAGTTCTTC. Its protein is CASSFEGGAGEQFF.

This clonotype was found many times. This chain links TRBV20-1 with TRBJ2-1; 8 bases are a match to TRBD2. Germline trimming cut 3 bases from V and 9 bases from J; bases unmatched to any gene: 10. Germline CDR1 DFQATT, CDR2 SNEGSKA (reference sequence). The CDR3 has 14 amino acids. CDR3 DNA: TGCAGTGCTAGCCGGGGGGGCCATGCCGCTGAGCAGTTCTTC. Residues: CSASRGGHAAEQFF.

The chain links TRBV2 to TRBJ1-1, with D unresolved. Germline values: CDR1 SNHLY, CDR2 FYNNEI. Trimming took off 5 bases at V and 1 base at J, with 14 bases between the two ends. The CDR3 runs 15 residues. The CDR3 spells CASSSNRDRNTEAFF. CDR3 DNA: TGTGCCAGCAGTAGCAACCGGGATAGGAACACTGAAGCTTTCTTT.

The J gene is TRBJ2-1, the V gene TRBV12-3 or TRBV12-4; 11 nucleotides agree with TRBD2. This CDR3 is built from 17 residues. The junction had 17 bases not matched to a gene; V was cut back by 8 bases and J by 8 bases. The CDR3, as DNA: TGTGCCAGCGCCCATCCCCCACTAGCGGGAGTGACGGATGAGCAGTTCTTC. Its translation: CASAHPPLAGVTDEQFF.

The CDR3 nucleotides read TGTGCCAGCAGTTGGACAAAGGCGAGCAATCAGCCCCAGCATTTT. This encodes CASSWTKASNQPQHF. The chain carries TRBV6-1 and TRBJ1-5; tentatively, D is TRBD1 (5 bases). The CDR3 totals 15 residues. Per the germline V gene, CDR1 is MNHNS and CDR2 is SASEGT. V shed 5 bases and J shed 1 base, with 12 bases lying between them.

This clonotype was recorded at least ten times. The CDR3 region has the DNA TGTGCCAGCAGCCCCGGGACTAGCGGGTTCACAGATACGCAGTATTTT. Amino acids: CASSPGTSGFTDTQYF. This chain links TRBV7-2 with TRBJ2-3; 12 positions agree with TRBD2. The length of the CDR3 is 16 residues. Germline trimming cut 5 bases from V and 2 bases from J; bases unmatched to any gene: 5. Germline values: CDR1 SGHTA, CDR2 FQGNSA.

This clonotype has ten or more counts. The chain combines TRBV5-1 with TRBJ2-7; D is unresolved. CDR1 SGHRS and CDR2 YFSETQ come from the germline V gene. Trimming stripped 4 bases from V and 0 bases from J, with 11 bases between. The CDR3 totals 14 residues. CDR3 loop: CASSPRAISYEQYF. In nucleotides, the CDR3 is TGCGCCAGCAGCCCCCGGGCCATCTCCTACGAGCAGTACTTC.

There are a few counts of this clonotype. The V call is TRBV7-7, the J call TRBJ2-6, with D tentatively TRBD1 (6 bases). Germline-derived CDR1 and CDR2 are SSHAT and FNYEAQ (reference sequence). The CDR3 spans 16 residues. For the CDR3, the DNA is TGTGCGATTACAGGGATGGTGCTCTCTGGGGCCAACGTCCTGACTTTC. Amino acids: CAITGMVLSGANVLTF. Supplemented by reference TRBV7-7 and TRBJ2-6, the full variable domain reads GAGVSQSPRYKVTKRGQDVTLRCDPISSHATLYWYQQALGQGPEFLTYFNYEAQPDKSGLPSDRFSAERPEGSISTLTIQRTEQRDSAMYRCAITGMVLSGANVLTFGAGSRLTVL.